A selection of T cell receptor beta chains follows, all from one sample in a study of cytomegalovirus exposure and HLA in healthy donors. Profiled with immunoSEQ multiplex PCR; TCRdb holds only in-frame clones, not every one. This sample carries more than 250,000 clones, 80% to 90% of them seen once, and the ten largest clones take roughly 2.1%. Sequencing input: PBMCs. Source of these receptors: a woman younger than 30 in good health and CMV-seronegative. CDR3s include the opening cysteine and the closing phenylalanine or tryptophan. A D gene is named only where the DNA matches it firmly. Where a row states a size, it is once, few, many or the class of an expanded clone; other rows omit it.

v_call	j_call	clone_size	d_call	cdr3_nt	cdr3_aa
TRBV28	TRBJ2-2	once	TRBD1	TGTGCCAGCAGCCCCGGGACAGGGGGGCCGAACGGGGAGCTGTTTTTT	CASSPGTGGPNGELFF
TRBV13	TRBJ2-7	-	TRBD1	TGTGCCAGCAGCTCCAGAGAGACCGGGACAGACTACGAGCAGTACTTC	CASSSRETGTDYEQYF
TRBV5-1	TRBJ1-1	-	-	TGCGCCAGCAGCTTGGTGAGCGGGGGTTCCACTGAAGCTTTCTTT	CASSLVSGGSTEAFF
TRBV2	TRBJ1-1	-	TRBD1	TGTGCCAGCAGTGACCGGACAGGGAACACTGAAGCTTTCTTT	CASSDRTGNTEAFF
TRBV6-5	TRBJ2-7	-	-	TGTGCCAGCAGTAGAGGGGGCGGGGTCGAGCAGTACTTC	CASSRGGGVEQYF
TRBV4-1	TRBJ1-3	once	-	TGCGCCAGCAGCCACCCCGGGGACACCATATATTTT	CASSHPGDTIYF
TRBV5-4	TRBJ2-7	once	TRBD1	TGTGCCAGCAGCTTGAGGGCAGGGGGCACCTACGAGCAGTACTTC	CASSLRAGGTYEQYF
TRBV19	TRBJ2-2	-	-	TGTGCCAGTAGTATAGATCGGAGGGGCGGAGGGACCGGGGAGCTGTTTTTT	CASSIDRRGGGTGELFF
TRBV11-3	TRBJ2-7	few	-	TGTGCCAGCAGCTTAGATCCCCGCGAGCAGTACTTC	CASSLDPREQYF
TRBV6-6	TRBJ2-1	once	TRBD2	TGTGCCAGCAGTTGGGGACTAGCGGGGCCACCAGGGCAGTTCTTC	CASSWGLAGPPGQFF
TRBV2	TRBJ2-6	-	-	TGTGCCAGCACTGCGACACGTACTTCTGGGGCCAACGTCCTGACTTTC	CASTATRTSGANVLTF
TRBV6-5	TRBJ1-2	-	TRBD1	TGTGCCAGCAGTCCCCCCGGGACAGGGTCGGACACCTTC	CASSPPGTGSDTF
TRBV10-2	TRBJ2-7	-	-	TGCGCCAGCACATCAGGGGTATGGGACTACGAGCAGTACTTC	CASTSGVWDYEQYF
TRBV25-1	TRBJ1-1	-	-	TGTGCCAGCAGTGAATATGGGGGCGCTTTCTTT	CASSEYGGAFF
TRBV5-1	TRBJ2-1	-	-	TGCGCCAGCAGCTGGTCGATGAGTGAGCAGTTCTTC	CASSWSMSEQFF
TRBV10-3	TRBJ2-2	-	TRBD1	TGTGCCATCAGAGCGGACAGGGTTATCGGGGAGCTGTTTTTT	CAIRADRVIGELFF
TRBV7-8	TRBJ1-5	-	-	TGTGCCAGCAGCGCCAACACATATAGCAATCAGCCCCAGCATTTT	CASSANTYSNQPQHF
TRBV2	TRBJ2-5	-	TRBD2	TGTGCCAGCAGTCCCGGACTAGCGGAGCCCCAAGAGACCCAGTACTTC	CASSPGLAEPQETQYF
TRBV18	TRBJ1-3	-	-	TGTGCCAGCTCACCGACAGGCACTGGGGACACCATATATTTT	CASSPTGTGDTIYF
TRBV30	TRBJ2-1	-	TRBD2	TGTGCCTGGAGTGCCTCTCTAGCGGGGGGTGTCAATGAGCAGTTCTTC	CAWSASLAGGVNEQFF
TRBV19	TRBJ2-1	-	TRBD2	TGTGCCAGTAGTATAATGGGGGGGGCCTACAATGAGCAGTTCTTC	CASSIMGGAYNEQFF
TRBV7-8	TRBJ2-1	-	TRBD2	TGTGCCAGCAGGAGACTAGCCCCCCTCGCTGAGCAGTTCTTC	CASRRLAPLAEQFF
TRBV7-3	TRBJ2-6	-	-	TGTGCCAGCAGCTGGGCTACCATGGGCTCTGGGGCCAACGTCCTGACTTTC	CASSWATMGSGANVLTF
TRBV5-6	TRBJ2-3	-	TRBD2	TGTGCCAGCAGCTTCTCGGCTAGCGGGGGGAGCACAGATACGCAGTATTTT	CASSFSASGGSTDTQYF
TRBV2	TRBJ2-3	-	TRBD2	TGTGCCAGCAGTTCGGGACTAGCGGGGGGTTTAGCTACGCAGTATTTT	CASSSGLAGGLATQYF
TRBV7-2	TRBJ2-3	-	TRBD2	TGTGCCAGCAGTCCACAGCGGGGGAGCACAGATACGCAGTATTTT	CASSPQRGSTDTQYF
TRBV9	TRBJ2-5	-	TRBD2	TGTGCCAGCAGCGTAGGCGTTAGCGGGGGGCCTACGGGGGAGACCCAGTACTTC	CASSVGVSGGPTGETQYF
TRBV29-1	TRBJ1-1	-	TRBD1	TGCAGCGTTTTTAGACAGGGTGAAGCTTTCTTT	CSVFRQGEAFF
TRBV13	TRBJ1-3	-	TRBD1	TGTGCCAGCAGCTTTACCGTGGGACAGGGTCCGTCCCGCTCTGGAAACACCATATATTTT	CASSFTVGQGPSRSGNTIYF
TRBV10-2	TRBJ2-1	-	TRBD2	TGCGCCAGCAAAGGACTAGCGGGGGGTTACAATGAGCAGTTCTTC	CASKGLAGGYNEQFF
TRBV7-9	TRBJ2-5	-	-	TGTGCCAGCAGCCCGGCAGGGATCTTCCAAGAGACCCAGTACTTC	CASSPAGIFQETQYF
TRBV25-1	TRBJ2-5	-	-	TGTGCCAGCAGTGAGGAGCGGATACAAGAGACCCAGTACTTC	CASSEERIQETQYF
TRBV29-1	TRBJ2-7	-	-	TGCAGCTACCAGGGGATCTTCTACGAGCAGTACTTC	CSYQGIFYEQYF
TRBV9	TRBJ2-7	-	TRBD2	TGTGCCAGCAGCCTCGCCGGGACTAGTCGTCCCTACGAGCAGTACTTC	CASSLAGTSRPYEQYF
TRBV30	TRBJ1-5	-	-	TGTGCCTGGAGTATTGGACAGCAAAATCAGCCCCAGCATTTT	CAWSIGQQNQPQHF
TRBV6-4	TRBJ1-6	-	TRBD1	TGTGCCAGCAAAAGTTATGTGAGGACAGGGGAATCACCCCTCCACTTT	CASKSYVRTGESPLHF
TRBV5-1	TRBJ1-2	-	TRBD1	TGCGCCAGCAGCTTGGAGGGGGCGGCAGGTAACCACTATGGCTACACCTTC	CASSLEGAAGNHYGYTF
TRBV6-4	TRBJ2-3	-	-	TGTGCCAGCAGTGACTCCCCGACAACCTCCACAGATACGCAGTATTTT	CASSDSPTTSTDTQYF
TRBV7-9	TRBJ2-1	-	-	TGTGCCAGCGCGACCTTTCAGGAGGGTCCTTCTAGCAAGTTCTTC	CASATFQEGPSSKFF
TRBV7-9	TRBJ1-6	-	TRBD1	TGTGCCAGCAGCCTGGGACAGGCCGGAGTTAATTCACCCCTCCACTTT	CASSLGQAGVNSPLHF
TRBV9	TRBJ2-5	-	TRBD2	TGTGCCAGCAGCGTTGAAGCGGGGGGTACCCAAGAGACCCAGTACTTC	CASSVEAGGTQETQYF